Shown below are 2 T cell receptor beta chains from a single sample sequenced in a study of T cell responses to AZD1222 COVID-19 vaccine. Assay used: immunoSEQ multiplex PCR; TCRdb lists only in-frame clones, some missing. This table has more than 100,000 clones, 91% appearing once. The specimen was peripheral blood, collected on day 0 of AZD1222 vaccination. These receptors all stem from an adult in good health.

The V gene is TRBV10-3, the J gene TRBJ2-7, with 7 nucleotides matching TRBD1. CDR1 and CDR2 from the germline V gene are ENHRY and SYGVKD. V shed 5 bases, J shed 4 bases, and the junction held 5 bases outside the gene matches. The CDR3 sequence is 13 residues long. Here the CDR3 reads CAISTGELYEQYF. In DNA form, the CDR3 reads TGTGCCATCAGTACAGGGGAGTTATACGAGCAGTACTTC.

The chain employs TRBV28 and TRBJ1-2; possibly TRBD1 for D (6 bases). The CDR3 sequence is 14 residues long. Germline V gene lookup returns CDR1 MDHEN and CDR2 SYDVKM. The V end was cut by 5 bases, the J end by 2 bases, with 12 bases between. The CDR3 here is CASSLETGNYGYTF. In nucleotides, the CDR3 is TGTGCCAGCAGTCTCGAGACAGGAAACTATGGCTACACCTTC.